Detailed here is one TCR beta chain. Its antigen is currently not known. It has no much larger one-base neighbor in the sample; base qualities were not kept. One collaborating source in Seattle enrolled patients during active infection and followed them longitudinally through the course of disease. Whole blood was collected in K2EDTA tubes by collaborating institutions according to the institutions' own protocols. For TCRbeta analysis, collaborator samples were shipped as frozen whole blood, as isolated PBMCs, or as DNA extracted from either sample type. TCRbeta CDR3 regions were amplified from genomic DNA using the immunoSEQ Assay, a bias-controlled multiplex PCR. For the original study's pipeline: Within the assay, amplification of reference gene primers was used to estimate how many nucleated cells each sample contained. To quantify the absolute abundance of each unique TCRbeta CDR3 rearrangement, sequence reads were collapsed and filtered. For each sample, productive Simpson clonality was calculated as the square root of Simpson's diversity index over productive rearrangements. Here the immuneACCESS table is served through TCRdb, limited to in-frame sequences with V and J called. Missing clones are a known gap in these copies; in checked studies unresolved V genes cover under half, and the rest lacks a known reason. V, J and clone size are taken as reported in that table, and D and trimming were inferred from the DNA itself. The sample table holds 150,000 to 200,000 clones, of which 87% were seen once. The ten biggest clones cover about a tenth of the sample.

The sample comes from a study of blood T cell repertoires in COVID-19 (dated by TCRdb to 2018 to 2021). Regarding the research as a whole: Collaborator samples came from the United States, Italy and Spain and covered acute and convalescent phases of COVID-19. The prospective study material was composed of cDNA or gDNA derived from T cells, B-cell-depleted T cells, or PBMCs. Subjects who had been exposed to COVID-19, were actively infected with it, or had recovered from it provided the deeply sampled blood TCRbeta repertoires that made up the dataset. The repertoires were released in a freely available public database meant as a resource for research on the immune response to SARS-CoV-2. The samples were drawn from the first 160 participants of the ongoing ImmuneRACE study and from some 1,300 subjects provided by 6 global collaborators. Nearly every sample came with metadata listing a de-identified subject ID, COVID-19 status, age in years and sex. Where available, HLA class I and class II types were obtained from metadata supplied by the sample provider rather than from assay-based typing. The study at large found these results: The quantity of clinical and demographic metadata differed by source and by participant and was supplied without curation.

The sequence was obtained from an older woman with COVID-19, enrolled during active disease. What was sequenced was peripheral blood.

In nucleotide form, the sequence is TGTGCCAGCAGCCAAGGCGCAGGGAGGTCCTACGAGCAGTACTTC. The translation is CASSQGAGRSYEQYF. The sequence is built from TRBV16 and TRBJ2-7, with a weak D call of TRBD2 (6 bases match). For CDR1 and CDR2, the germline V gene lists KGHSY and FQNENV. The CDR3 contains 15 residues, cysteine and phenylalanine counted. The retained sequence is limited to the CDR3, 45 bases, with the frame set at the first base. V is reduced by 2 bases and J by 1 base, leaving a spacing of 12 bases between them.